A selection of T cell receptor beta chains follows, all from one sample in a study of T-cell reconstitution after alpha-beta-depleted transplantation in children. TCRdb re-derived calls from the PCR reads in MiXCR, one entry per CDR3 protein. The repertoire holds approximately 47,000 distinct CDR3 sequences, 40% to 60% seen once, with around two fifths in the top ten. The specimen was peripheral blood, collected before TCRalphabeta/CD19-depleted stem cell transplant. The receptors were gathered from a boy under three years old with SCID, due to receive a stem cell transplant. The CDR3 runs from the conserved cysteine through the conserved F or W.

V gene	J gene	CDR3 protein
TRBV6-4	TRBJ2-2	CASSDGGAGELFF
TRBV20-1	TRBJ2-3	CSARPPGSGEVTQYF
TRBV7-8	TRBJ2-5	CASSLGQTIQETQYF
TRBV12-3/TRBV12-4	TRBJ2-5	CASSPPHSQETQYF
TRBV7-2	TRBJ2-3	CASSPRLFDTQYF
TRBV7-2	TRBJ1-6	CASSRTGESYNSPLHF
TRBV20-1	TRBJ1-1	CSARPFGQGRGEAFF
TRBV3-1	TRBJ2-2	CASSHRQGYTGELFF
TRBV7-3	TRBJ2-1	CASSLNKLVDRAPRLTYNEQFF
TRBV9	TRBJ2-5	CASSPEGDVGASETQYF
TRBV4-2	TRBJ2-3	CASSQELAGGTDTQYF
TRBV4-3	TRBJ2-1	CASSQEAGAPDEQFF
TRBV4-2	TRBJ2-3	CASSQESGRVPSFLDTQYF
TRBV5-8	TRBJ2-3	CASSLRSTDTQYF
TRBV5-1	TRBJ2-5	CASSLGTLNQETQYF
TRBV7-2	TRBJ1-2	CASSPTGGNGYTF
TRBV6-1	TRBJ2-1	CARWGSSYNEQFF
TRBV20-1	TRBJ2-1	CSARVLAGSSYNEQFF